This T cell receptor (beta chain) was recorded in a study of cytomegalovirus exposure and HLA in healthy donors. It was with 60 Vbeta and 13 Jbeta primers that the PCR ran. Clones were read by immunoSEQ multiplex PCR, and TCRdb kept only the in-frame ones, dropping some. The data hold about 140,000 clones, with 82% observed a single time. CDR3 length equals 12 residues. With 6 bases removed from V and 7 bases from J, the gap between germline ends came to 13 bases. Germline V gives CDR1 MNHEY, CDR2 SMNVEV (reference sequence). The chain carries TRBV27 and TRBJ2-7, with D perhaps TRBD1 (6 bases). Source material: PBMCs. This receptor was taken from a woman in her 40s in good health and CMV-seronegative. The DNA for the CDR3 is TGTGCCAGCAGCTCAACAGGGCTAGAGCAGTACTTC. Translation: CASSSTGLEQYF.